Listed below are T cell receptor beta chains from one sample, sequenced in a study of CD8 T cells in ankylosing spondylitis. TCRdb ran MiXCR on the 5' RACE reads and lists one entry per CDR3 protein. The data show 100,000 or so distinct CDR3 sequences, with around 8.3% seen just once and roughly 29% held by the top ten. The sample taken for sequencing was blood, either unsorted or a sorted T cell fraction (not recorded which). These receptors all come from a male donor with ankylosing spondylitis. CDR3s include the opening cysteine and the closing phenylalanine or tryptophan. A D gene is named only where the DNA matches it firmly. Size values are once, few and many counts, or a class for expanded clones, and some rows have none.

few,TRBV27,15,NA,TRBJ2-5,CASSLGGDMGETQYF,TGTGCCAGCAGTTTAGGTGGGGATATGGGCGAGACCCAGTACTTC
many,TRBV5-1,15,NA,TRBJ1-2,CASGGSGGSVYGYTF,TGCGCCAGCGGGGGATCTGGGGGGAGCGTCTATGGCTACACCTTC
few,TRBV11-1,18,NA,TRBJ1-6,CASSLGGATGYYNSPLHF,TGTGCCAGCAGCTTGGGGGGAGCGACAGGTTATTATAATTCACCCCTCCACTTT
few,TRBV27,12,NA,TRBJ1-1,CASSSGYTEAFF,TGTGCCAGCAGTTCAGGATACACTGAAGCTTTCTTT
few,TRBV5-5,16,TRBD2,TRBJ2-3,CASSLYPAGSTDTQYF,TGTGCCAGCAGCTTGTACCCAGCGGGAAGCACAGATACGCAGTATTTT
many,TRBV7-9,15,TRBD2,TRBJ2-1,CASSFRTSGRDEQFF,TGTGCCAGCAGCTTTAGGACTAGCGGGAGGGATGAGCAGTTCTTC
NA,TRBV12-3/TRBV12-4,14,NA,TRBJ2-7,CASSSGQIYNEQYF,TGTGCCAGCAGTTCCGGGCAGATCTACAATGAGCAGTACTTC
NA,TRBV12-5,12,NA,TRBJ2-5,CASGSNGETQYF,TGTGCTAGTGGGTCAAATGGGGAGACCCAGTACTTC
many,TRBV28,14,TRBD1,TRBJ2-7,CASSPWTGVDEQYF,TGTGCCAGCAGTCCGTGGACAGGGGTCGACGAGCAGTACTTC
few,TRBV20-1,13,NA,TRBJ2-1,CSASLGSRVEQFF,TGCAGTGCTAGTCTAGGGAGCAGGGTTGAGCAGTTCTTC
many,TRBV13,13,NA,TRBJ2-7,CASSYSGIYEQYF,TGTGCCAGCAGCTATTCAGGCATTTACGAGCAGTACTTC
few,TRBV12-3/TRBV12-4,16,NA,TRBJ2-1,CASSPGASSADNEQFF,TGTGCCAGCAGTCCAGGGGCCTCTAGCGCCGACAATGAGCAGTTCTTC
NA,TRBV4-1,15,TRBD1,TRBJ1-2,CASSQPDRGAYGYTF,TGCGCCAGCAGCCAGCCGGACAGGGGAGCCTATGGCTACACCTTC
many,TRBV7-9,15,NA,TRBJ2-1,CASSFDQSSYNEQFF,TGTGCCAGCAGCTTCGACCAGAGCTCCTACAATGAGCAGTTCTTC
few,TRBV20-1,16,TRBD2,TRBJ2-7,CSARDRISGSFYEQYF,TGCAGTGCTAGAGATCGTATTAGCGGGAGTTTCTACGAGCAGTACTTC